This TCR beta chain was identified in a study of T cells in Graves' hyperthyroidism and ophthalmopathy. In the case of this clonotype: Its specificity is unknown.

Patients having uncontrolled infection, another autoimmune disease, pregnancy or lactation were not included. The diagnostic basis comprised clinical symptoms, serum thyroxine and TRAb, thyroid ultrasound and orbital computed tomography. Trimming took 8 bases from V and 10 from J, leaving 21 bases between them. This CDR3 has 15 amino acids. From germline, CDR1 is SEHNR and CDR2 FQNEAQ (reference sequence). What was amplified from RNA transcripts were TCR beta CDR3 regions. The primer set for the first-round RT-PCR of the TCR CDR3 was HTBI. Each CDR3 protein gets one entry after TCRdb re-called the multiplex PCR reads with MiXCR. Of hundreds of thousands of distinct CDR3 sequences listed, about 45% are singletons. Regarding the study as a whole: In the blood, most expanded thyroid clonotypes above 0.001 appeared as well. The model foresaw ophthalmopathy a median approximately 6.3 months prior to onset.

The rearrangement links TRBV7-9 to TRBJ1-6; D is perhaps TRBD1 (5 bases). Material: peripheral blood or thyroid tissue (not recorded which). The clonotype comes from an adult man with Graves' disease, either hyperthyroidism or ophthalmopathy (not recorded which). Written as DNA, the CDR3 is TGTGCCAGCTTGGGACCCTTTGAGGGCGACTCACCCCTCCACTTT. Amino acids: CASLGPFEGDSPLHF.